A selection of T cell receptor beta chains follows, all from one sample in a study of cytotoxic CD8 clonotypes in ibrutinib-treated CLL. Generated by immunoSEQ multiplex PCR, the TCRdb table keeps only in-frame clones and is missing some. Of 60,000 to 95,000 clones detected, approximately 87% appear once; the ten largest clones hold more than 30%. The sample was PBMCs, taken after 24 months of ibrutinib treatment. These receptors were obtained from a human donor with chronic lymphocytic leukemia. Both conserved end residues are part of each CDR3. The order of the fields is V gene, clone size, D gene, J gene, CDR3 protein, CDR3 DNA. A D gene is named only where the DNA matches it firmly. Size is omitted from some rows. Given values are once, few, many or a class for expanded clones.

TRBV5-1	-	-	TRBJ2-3	CASSQGLDRDTQYF	TGCGCCAGCAGCCAAGGACTAGACAGGGATACGCAGTATTTT
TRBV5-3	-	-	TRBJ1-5	CARSSHRQAGKPQHF	TGTGCCAGAAGCTCCCACCGACAGGCAGGGAAGCCCCAGCATTTT
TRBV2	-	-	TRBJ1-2	CASSETRGDGYTF	TGTGCCAGCAGCGAAACAAGGGGAGACGGCTACACCTTC
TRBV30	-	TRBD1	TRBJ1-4	CAWSATDRGSEKLFF	TGTGCCTGGAGTGCCACGGACAGGGGGAGTGAAAAACTGTTTTTT
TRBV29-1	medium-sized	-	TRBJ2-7	CSVVGESSYEQYF	TGCAGCGTTGTGGGGGAGAGCTCCTACGAGCAGTACTTC
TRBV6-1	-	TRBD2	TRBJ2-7	CASRLLRDYENEQYF	TGTGCCAGCAGACTACTCCGGGACTATGAAAACGAGCAGTACTTC
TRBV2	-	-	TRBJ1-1	CASSEVGGNTEAFF	TGTGCCAGCAGTGAAGTAGGGGGGAACACTGAAGCTTTCTTT
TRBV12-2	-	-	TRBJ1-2	CASRHPGGWGPGYTF	TGTGCAAGTCGCCACCCCGGCGGTTGGGGGCCTGGCTACACCTTC
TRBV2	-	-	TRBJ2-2	CASTVQGIAGELFF	TGTGCCAGCACCGTCCAGGGTATCGCCGGGGAGCTGTTTTTT
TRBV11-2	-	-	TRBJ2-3	CASSLAGSSTDTQYF	TGTGCCAGCAGCTTAGCTGGGAGTAGCACAGATACGCAGTATTTT
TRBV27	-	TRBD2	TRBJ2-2	CASSSPRTSLTGELFF	TGTGCCAGCAGTTCTCCACGGACTAGCTTGACCGGGGAGCTGTTTTTT
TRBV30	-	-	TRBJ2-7	CAWSVGNSYEQYF	TGTGCCTGGAGTGTGGGCAACTCCTACGAGCAGTACTTC
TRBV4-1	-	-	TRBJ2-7	CASSHGGVGDEQYF	TGCGCCAGCAGCCACGGGGGCGTGGGGGACGAGCAGTACTTC
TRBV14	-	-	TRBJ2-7	CASSQPYEQYF	TGTGCCAGCAGCCAACCCTACGAGCAGTACTTC
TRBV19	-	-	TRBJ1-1	CASSMARPPQEAFF	TGTGCCAGTAGTATGGCCCGGCCCCCGCAGGAGGCTTTCTTT
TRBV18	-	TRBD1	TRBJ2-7	CASSLLTGGFNEQYF	TGTGCCAGCTCACTCTTGACAGGGGGCTTTAACGAGCAGTACTTC
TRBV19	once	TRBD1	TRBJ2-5	CASSAGTANQETQYF	TGTGCCAGTAGTGCCGGGACAGCAAACCAAGAGACCCAGTACTTC
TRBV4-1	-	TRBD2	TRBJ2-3	CASSHGLAGGADTQYF	TGCGCCAGCAGCCACGGACTAGCGGGAGGGGCAGATACGCAGTATTTT
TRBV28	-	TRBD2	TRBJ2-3	CASSFLAGSTDTQYF	TGTGCCAGCAGTTTTCTAGCGGGATCCACAGATACGCAGTATTTT
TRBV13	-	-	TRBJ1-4	CASTLEGEKLFF	TGTGCCAGCACCCTAGAAGGAGAAAAACTGTTTTTT
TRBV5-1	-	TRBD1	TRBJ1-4	CASSWDSLGYNEKLFF	TGCGCCAGCAGCTGGGACAGCCTGGGATATAATGAAAAACTGTTTTTT
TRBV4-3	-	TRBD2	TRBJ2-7	CASSPTTSGSYEQYF	TGCGCCAGCAGCCCCACCACTAGCGGGAGTTACGAGCAGTACTTC
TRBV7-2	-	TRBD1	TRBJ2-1	CASSLVGTGQNEQFF	TGTGCCAGCAGCTTAGTCGGGACAGGGCAGAATGAGCAGTTCTTC
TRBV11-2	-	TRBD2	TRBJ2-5	CASSPRASGSGETQYF	TGTGCCAGCAGCCCAAGGGCTAGCGGGAGTGGTGAGACCCAGTACTTC
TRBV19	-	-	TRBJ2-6	CASRLHGYSGANVLTF	TGTGCCAGTAGACTACACGGGTATTCTGGGGCCAACGTCCTGACTTTC
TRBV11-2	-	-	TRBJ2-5	CASSLARETQYF	TGTGCCAGCAGCTTAGCGCGGGAGACCCAGTACTTC
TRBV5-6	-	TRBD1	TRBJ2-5	CASSLRTGTGGEETQYF	TGTGCCAGCAGCTTACGCACCGGGACAGGGGGAGAGGAGACCCAGTACTTC
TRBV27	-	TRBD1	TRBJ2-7	CASSLRGLVHEQYF	TGTGCCAGCAGCCTCAGGGGGCTAGTCCACGAGCAGTACTTC
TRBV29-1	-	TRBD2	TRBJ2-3	CSVERWAGGFSDTQYF	TGCAGCGTTGAGAGGTGGGCGGGAGGTTTCTCAGATACGCAGTATTTT
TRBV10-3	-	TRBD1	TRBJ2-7	CAISESVTGGLYEQYF	TGTGCCATCAGTGAGTCTGTGACAGGGGGATTATACGAGCAGTACTTC
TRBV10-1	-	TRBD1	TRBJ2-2	CASSEETGGVWDTGELFF	TGCGCCAGCAGTGAGGAGACAGGGGGCGTTTGGGACACCGGGGAGCTGTTTTTT
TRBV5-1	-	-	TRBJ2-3	CASRSVIYSTDTQYF	TGCGCCAGCAGAAGTGTAATCTATAGCACAGATACGCAGTATTTT
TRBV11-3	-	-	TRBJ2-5	CASSLRSGQETQYF	TGTGCCAGCAGCTTAAGGAGCGGCCAAGAGACCCAGTACTTC
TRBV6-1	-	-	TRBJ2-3	CASSDALLGRPGDTQYF	TGTGCCAGCAGTGACGCTCTTTTGGGGCGCCCCGGGGATACGCAGTATTTT
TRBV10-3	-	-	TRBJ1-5	CAITDSRNQPQHF	TGTGCCATCACCGACAGTCGCAATCAGCCCCAGCATTTT
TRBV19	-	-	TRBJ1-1	CASSTLPPGLLNTEAFF	TGTGCCAGTAGTACCCTTCCCCCGGGACTGTTGAACACTGAAGCTTTCTTT
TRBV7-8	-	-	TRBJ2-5	CASSFRETQYF	TGTGCCAGCAGCTTTAGGGAGACCCAGTACTTC
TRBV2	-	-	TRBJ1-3	CASGTAYSGNTIYF	TGTGCCAGCGGGACGGCCTACTCTGGAAACACCATATATTTT
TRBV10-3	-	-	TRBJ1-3	CAISGTPPGQGNTIYF	TGTGCCATCAGTGGGACGCCTCCTGGGCAGGGAAACACCATATATTTT